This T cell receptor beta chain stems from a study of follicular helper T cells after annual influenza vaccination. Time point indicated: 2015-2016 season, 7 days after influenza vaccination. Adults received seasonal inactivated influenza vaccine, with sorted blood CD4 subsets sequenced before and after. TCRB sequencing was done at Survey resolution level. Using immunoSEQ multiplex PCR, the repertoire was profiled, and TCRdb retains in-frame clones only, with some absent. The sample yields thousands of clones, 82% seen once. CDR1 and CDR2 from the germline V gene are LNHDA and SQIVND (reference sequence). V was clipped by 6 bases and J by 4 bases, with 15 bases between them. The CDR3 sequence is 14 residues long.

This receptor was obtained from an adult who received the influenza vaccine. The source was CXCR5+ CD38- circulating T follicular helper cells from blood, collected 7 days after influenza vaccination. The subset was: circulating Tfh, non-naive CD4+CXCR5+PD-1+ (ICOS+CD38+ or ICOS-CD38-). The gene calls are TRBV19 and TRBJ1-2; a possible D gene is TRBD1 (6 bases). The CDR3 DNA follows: TGTGCCAGTAGCCCGGGGGGGGCCAGCTATGGCTACACCTTC. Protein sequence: CASSPGGASYGYTF. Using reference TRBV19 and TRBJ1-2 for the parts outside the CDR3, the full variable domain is DGGITQSPKYLFRKEGQNVTLSCEQNLNHDAMYWYRQDPGQGLRLIYYSQIVNDFQKGDIAEGYSVSREKKESFPLTVTSAQKNPTAFYLCASSPGGASYGYTFGSGTRLTVV.